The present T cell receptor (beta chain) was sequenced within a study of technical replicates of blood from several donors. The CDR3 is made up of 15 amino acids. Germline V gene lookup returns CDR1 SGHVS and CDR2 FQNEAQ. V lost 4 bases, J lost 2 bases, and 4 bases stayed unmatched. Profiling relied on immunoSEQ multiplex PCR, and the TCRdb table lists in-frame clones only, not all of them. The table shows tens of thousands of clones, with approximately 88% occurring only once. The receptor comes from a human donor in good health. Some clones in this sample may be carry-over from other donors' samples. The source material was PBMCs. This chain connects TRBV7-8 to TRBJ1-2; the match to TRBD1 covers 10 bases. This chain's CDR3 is CASSSTGGENYGYTF. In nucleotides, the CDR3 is TGTGCCAGCAGCTCGACAGGGGGCGAGAACTATGGCTACACCTTC.